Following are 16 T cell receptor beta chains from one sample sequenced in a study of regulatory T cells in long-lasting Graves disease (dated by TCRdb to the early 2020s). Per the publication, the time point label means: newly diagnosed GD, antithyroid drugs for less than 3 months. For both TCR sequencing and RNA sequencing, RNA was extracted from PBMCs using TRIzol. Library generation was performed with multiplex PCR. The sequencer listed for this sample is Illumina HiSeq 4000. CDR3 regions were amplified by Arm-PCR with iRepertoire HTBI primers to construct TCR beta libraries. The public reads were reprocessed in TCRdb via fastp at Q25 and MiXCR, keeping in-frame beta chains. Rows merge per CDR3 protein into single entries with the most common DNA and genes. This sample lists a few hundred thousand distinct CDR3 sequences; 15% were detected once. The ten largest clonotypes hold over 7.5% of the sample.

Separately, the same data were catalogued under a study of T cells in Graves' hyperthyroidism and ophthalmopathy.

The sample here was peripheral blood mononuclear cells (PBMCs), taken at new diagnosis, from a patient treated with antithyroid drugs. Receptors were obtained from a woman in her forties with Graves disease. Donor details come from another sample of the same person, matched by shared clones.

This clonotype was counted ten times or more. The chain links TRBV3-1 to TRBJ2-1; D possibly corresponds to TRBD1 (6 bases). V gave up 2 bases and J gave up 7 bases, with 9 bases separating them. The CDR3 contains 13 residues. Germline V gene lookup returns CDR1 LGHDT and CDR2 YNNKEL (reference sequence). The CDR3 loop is CASSQLQGNEQFF. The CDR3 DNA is TGTGCCAGCAGCCAACTACAGGGAAATGAGCAGTTCTTC.

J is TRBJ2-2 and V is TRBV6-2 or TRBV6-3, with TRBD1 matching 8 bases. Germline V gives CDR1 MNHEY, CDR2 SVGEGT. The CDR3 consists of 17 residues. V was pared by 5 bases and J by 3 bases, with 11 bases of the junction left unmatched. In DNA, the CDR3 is TGTGCCAGCAGTGACAGGGGCAGGAGGTTGGACACCGGGGAGCTGTTTTTT. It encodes CASSDRGRRLDTGELFF.

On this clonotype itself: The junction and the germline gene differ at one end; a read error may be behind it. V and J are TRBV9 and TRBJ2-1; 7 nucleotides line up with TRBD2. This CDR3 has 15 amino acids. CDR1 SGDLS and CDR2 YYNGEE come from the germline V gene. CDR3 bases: TGTGCCAGCAGCGTAGTTCGAGCGGGGAACAATGGGCAGTTCTTC. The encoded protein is CASSVVRAGNNGQFF.

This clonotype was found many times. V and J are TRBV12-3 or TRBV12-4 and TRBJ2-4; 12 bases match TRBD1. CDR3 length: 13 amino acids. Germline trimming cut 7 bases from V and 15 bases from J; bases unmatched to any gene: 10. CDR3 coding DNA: TGTGCCAGCACCCGAGGCGGGACAGGGGGCCTGTACTTC. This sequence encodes CASTRGGTGGLYF.

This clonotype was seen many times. The CDR3 nucleotides read TGTGCCAGCAGCCAAGAAATGCGAGGGGGCTTAGGGGAGCTGTTTTTT. This sequence encodes CASSQEMRGGLGELFF. V is TRBV14 and J is TRBJ2-2; TRBD1 aligns across 7 bases. Germline V CDR1 and CDR2: SGHDN, FVKESK. The CDR3 loop spans 16 amino acids. Unmatched junction bases numbered 9, after V lost 0 bases and J lost 8 bases. Looking up the rest from reference TRBV14 and TRBJ2-2 gives the full variable domain: EAGVTQFPSHSVIEKGQTVTLRCDPISGHDNLYWYRRVMGKEIKFLLHFVKESKQDESGMPNNRFLAERTGGTYSTLKVQPAELEDSGVYFCASSQEMRGGLGELFFGEGSRLTVL.

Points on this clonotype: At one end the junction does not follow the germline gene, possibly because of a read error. CDR3 protein: CASSLTGGSQETQYF. The CDR3 coding sequence is TGTGCTAGCAGCCTCACGGGGGGAAGCCAAGAGACCCAGTACTTC. This rearrangement joins TRBV7-7 to TRBJ2-5, with 7 nucleotides matching TRBD2. This CDR3 spans 15 amino acids. Germline V gives CDR1 SSHAT, CDR2 FNYEAQ (reference sequence).

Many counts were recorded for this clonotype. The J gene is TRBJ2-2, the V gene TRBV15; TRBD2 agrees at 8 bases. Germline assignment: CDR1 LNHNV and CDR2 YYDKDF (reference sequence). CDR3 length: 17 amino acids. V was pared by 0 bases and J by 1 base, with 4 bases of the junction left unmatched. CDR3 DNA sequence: TGTGCCACCAGCAGAGACATAGCGGGGAAGAACACCGGGGAGCTGTTTTTT. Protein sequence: CATSRDIAGKNTGELFF. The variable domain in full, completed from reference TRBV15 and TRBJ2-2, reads DAMVIQNPRYQVTQFGKPVTLSCSQTLNHNVMYWYQQKSSQAPKLLFHYYDKDFNNEADTPDNFQSRRPNTSFCFLDIRSPGLGDTAMYLCATSRDIAGKNTGELFFGEGSRLTVL.

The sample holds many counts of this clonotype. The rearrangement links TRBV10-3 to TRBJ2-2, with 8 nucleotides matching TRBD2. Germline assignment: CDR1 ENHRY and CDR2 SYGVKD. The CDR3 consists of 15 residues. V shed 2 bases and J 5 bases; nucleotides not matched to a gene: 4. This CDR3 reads CAISEREGRTGELFF. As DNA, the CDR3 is TGTGCCATCAGTGAGCGGGAGGGCCGGACCGGGGAGCTGTTTTTT.

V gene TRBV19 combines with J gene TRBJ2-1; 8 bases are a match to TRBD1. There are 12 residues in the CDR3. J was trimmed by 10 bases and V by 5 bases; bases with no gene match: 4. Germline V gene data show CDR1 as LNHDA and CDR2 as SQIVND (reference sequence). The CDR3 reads CASSGTGWEQFF. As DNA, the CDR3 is TGTGCCAGTAGTGGGACAGGCTGGGAGCAGTTCTTC.

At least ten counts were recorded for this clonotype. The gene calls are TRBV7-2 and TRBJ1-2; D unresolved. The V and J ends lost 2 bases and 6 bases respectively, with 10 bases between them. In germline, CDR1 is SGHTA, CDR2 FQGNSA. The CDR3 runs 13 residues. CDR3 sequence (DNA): TGTGCCAGCAGCTTATTCGTTAATAATGGCTACACCTTC. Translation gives CASSLFVNNGYTF.

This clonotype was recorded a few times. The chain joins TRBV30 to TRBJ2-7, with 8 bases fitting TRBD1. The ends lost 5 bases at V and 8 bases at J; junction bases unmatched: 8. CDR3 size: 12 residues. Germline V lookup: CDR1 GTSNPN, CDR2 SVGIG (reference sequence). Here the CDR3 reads CAWGGRTGQQYF. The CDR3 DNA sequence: TGTGCCTGGGGGGGAAGGACAGGGCAGCAGTACTTC.

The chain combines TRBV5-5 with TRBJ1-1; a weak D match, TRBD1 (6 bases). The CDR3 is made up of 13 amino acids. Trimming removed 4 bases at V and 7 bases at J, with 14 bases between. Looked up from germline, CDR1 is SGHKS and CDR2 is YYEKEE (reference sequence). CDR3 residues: CASSQGFLGEAFF. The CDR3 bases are TGTGCCAGCAGCCAGGGGTTTTTGGGTGAAGCTTTCTTT.

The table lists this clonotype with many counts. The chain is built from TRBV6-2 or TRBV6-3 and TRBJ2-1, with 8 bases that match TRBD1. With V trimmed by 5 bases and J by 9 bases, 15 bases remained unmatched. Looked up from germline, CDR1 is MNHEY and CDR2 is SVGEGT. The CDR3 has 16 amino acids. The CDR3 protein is CASSETGAPRTSEQFF. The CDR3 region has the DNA TGTGCCAGCAGTGAGACAGGGGCGCCAAGGACGTCTGAGCAGTTCTTC.

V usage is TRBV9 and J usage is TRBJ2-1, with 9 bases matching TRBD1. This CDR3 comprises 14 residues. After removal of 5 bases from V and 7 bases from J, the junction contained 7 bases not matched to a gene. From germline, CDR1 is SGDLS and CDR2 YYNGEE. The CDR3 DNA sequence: TGTGCCAGCAGACCCGTGGGACAGGGAAATGAGCAGTTCTTC. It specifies CASRPVGQGNEQFF.

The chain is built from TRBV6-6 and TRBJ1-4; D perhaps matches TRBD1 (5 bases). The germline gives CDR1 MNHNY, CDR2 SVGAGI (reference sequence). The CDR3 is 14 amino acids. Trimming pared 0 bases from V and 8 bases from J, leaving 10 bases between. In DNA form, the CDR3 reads TGTGCCAGCAGTTACTCGAGGGGTTCGGAAAAACTGTTTTTT. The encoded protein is CASSYSRGSEKLFF.

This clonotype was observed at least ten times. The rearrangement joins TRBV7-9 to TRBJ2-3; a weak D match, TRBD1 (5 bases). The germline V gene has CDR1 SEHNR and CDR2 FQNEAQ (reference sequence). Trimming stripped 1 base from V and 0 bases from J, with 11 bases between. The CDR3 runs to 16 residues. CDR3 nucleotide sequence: TGTGCCAGCAGCTTAGTGGGGCCAGTTAGCACAGATACGCAGTATTTT. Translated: CASSLVGPVSTDTQYF.